This TCR beta chain stems from a study of cytomegalovirus exposure and HLA in healthy donors. Study results and limitations: It has been reported that TCR beta sequences accurately predicted the HLA-A and HLA-B alleles of most subjects.

The CDR3 has 15 amino acids. Germline CDR1 reads SNHLY; CDR2 reads FYNNEI. V gave up 6 bases and J gave up 3 bases; unmatched junction bases: 8. With respect to this clone: No antigen is known for it.

A multiplex PCR was run with 60 Vbeta primers and 13 Jbeta primers. Assay used: immunoSEQ multiplex PCR; TCRdb lists only in-frame clones, some missing. This sample has 150,000 to 200,000 clones, with over 75% found just once. This sequence joins TRBV2 and TRBJ1-2; 9 nucleotides agree with TRBD1. This TCR derives from a young man in good health and CMV-seronegative. Source material: PBMCs. CDR3 bases: TGTGCCAGCAGCCCCGGGACAGGGTGGGACTATGGCTACACCTTC. Protein: CASSPGTGWDYGYTF.